The 21 T cell receptor beta chains below come from one sample, sequenced in a study of cytomegalovirus exposure and HLA in healthy donors. Clones were sequenced by immunoSEQ multiplex PCR, and TCRdb holds only the in-frame ones, with some missing. This sample has about 170,000 clones, with roughly nine tenths found just once. The sequenced material came from PBMCs. Receptors were obtained from a man younger than 35 in good health and CMV-seropositive.

Regarding this clone: Germline is not matched at one junction end, which may reflect a read error. This rearrangement joins TRBV7-9 to TRBJ2-3, with 10 positions matching TRBD2. This CDR3 is built from 13 residues. In germline, CDR1 is SEHNR, CDR2 FQNEAQ (reference sequence). CDR3 sequence (DNA): TGTGCCAGCAGCCTAGCGGGAGCAGATACGCAGTATTTT. This codes for CASSLAGADTQYF.

The V call is TRBV5-1, the J call TRBJ2-3; TRBD2 matches at 9 bases. CDR3 length: 14 amino acids. Germline V CDR1 and CDR2: SGHRS, YFSETQ. V dropped 6 bases and J dropped 4; count of bases not matched to a gene: 6. CDR3 region: CASTLAGPPDTQYF. The DNA for the CDR3 is TGCGCCAGCACCCTAGCGGGACCTCCAGATACGCAGTATTTT.

The rearrangement joins TRBV10-3 to TRBJ1-5, with D unclear. Trimming left V 3 bases short and J 0 bases short, with 3 bases between. This CDR3 has 13 residues. Germline values: CDR1 ENHRY, CDR2 SYGVKD. This CDR3 is CAISEASNQPQHF. In nucleotides, the CDR3 is TGTGCCATCAGTGAAGCTAGCAATCAGCCCCAGCATTTT.

V gene TRBV5-5 combines with J gene TRBJ2-7; possible D gene TRBD2, 6 bases. V lost 4 bases, J lost 4 bases, and 18 bases lay in between. The CDR3 covers 15 residues. The germline V gene encodes CDR1 SGHKS and CDR2 YYEKEE (reference sequence). DNA for the CDR3: TGTGCCAGCAGCCGAAGAGGAGGGCTTGATTACGAGCAGTACTTC. This encodes CASSRRGGLDYEQYF.

This chain joins TRBV4-2 and TRBJ2-3, with TRBD2 matching 12 bases. CDR3 length: 17 amino acids. V trimming: 1 base; J trimming: 0 bases; junction bases outside the gene matches: 2. Germline CDR1 is LGHNA and CDR2 is YNFKEQ. The DNA of the CDR3 is TGTGCCAGCAGCCAAGGGACTAGCGGGATTAGCACAGATACGCAGTATTTT. Protein: CASSQGTSGISTDTQYF.

The gene calls are TRBV4-1 and TRBJ2-7; 8 bases line up with TRBD2. Unmatched junction bases numbered 8, after V lost 0 bases and J lost 4 bases. This CDR3 spans 16 amino acids. In germline, CDR1 is MGHRA, CDR2 YSYEKL. DNA of the CDR3: TGCGCCAGCAGCCAAGATCTGAGTAGCGGGATATACGAGCAGTACTTC. It encodes CASSQDLSSGIYEQYF.

The chain recombines TRBV5-1 with TRBJ2-7; D is perhaps TRBD2 (5 bases). With 0 bases removed from V and 2 bases from J, the gap between germline ends came to 9 bases. Germline V gives CDR1 SGHRS, CDR2 YFSETQ. CDR3 length: 14 amino acids. The CDR3 nucleotides read TGCGCCAGCAGCTTGGGGGAGTACCCCTACGAGCAGTACTTC. Its protein is CASSLGEYPYEQYF.

DNA for the CDR3: TGTGCCAGCAGCTTAGATCTCTGGGCAGGGATGGACGAGCAGTACTTC. This gives the protein CASSLDLWAGMDEQYF. The chain employs TRBV11-2 and TRBJ2-7, with D perhaps TRBD1 (5 bases). The ends were cut back, 0 bases at V and 5 bases at J, with 17 bases in the middle. The germline gives CDR1 SGHAT, CDR2 FQNNGV. The CDR3 loop spans 16 amino acids.

The chain recombines TRBV30 with TRBJ1-5; perhaps TRBD1 as D (5 bases). Trimming cost V 4 bases and J 7 bases, with 17 bases left between them. The CDR3 consists of 14 residues. CDR1 GTSNPN and CDR2 SVGIG come from the germline V gene (reference sequence). CDR3 nucleotides: TGTGCCTGGACAGACGGTGGGGGGAGCCAGCCCCAGCATTTT. Encoded protein: CAWTDGGGSQPQHF.

V gene TRBV7-9 combines with J gene TRBJ2-2; TRBD1 matches at 9 bases. From germline, CDR1 is SEHNR and CDR2 FQNEAQ (reference sequence). The V and J ends lost 6 bases and 0 bases, in that order; junction bases with no gene match: 8. This CDR3 comprises 17 residues. The DNA of the CDR3 is TGTGCCAGCAGATCCCGGGACAGGGCTTCGAACACCGGGGAGCTGTTTTTT. Encoded protein: CASRSRDRASNTGELFF.

V and J are TRBV18 and TRBJ1-3; 9 positions agree with TRBD1. The CDR3 covers 15 residues. Germline-derived CDR1 and CDR2 are KGHSH and LQKENI. J gave up 2 bases and V 1 base, and 0 bases lay outside the gene matches. The CDR3 coding sequence is TGTGCCAGCTCACCACGGGACAGGGCTGGAAACACCATATATTTT. Its protein product is CASSPRDRAGNTIYF.

The chain couples TRBV15 to TRBJ1-3, with 8 nucleotides matching TRBD1. Germline values: CDR1 LNHNV, CDR2 YYDKDF (reference sequence). With 4 bases clipped from V and 5 bases from J, the junction kept 10 bases outside the gene matches. This CDR3 contains 16 residues. In DNA form, the CDR3 reads TGTGCCACCAGCATGTCAGGGACAGGAGGCCGAAACACCATATATTTT. As protein: CATSMSGTGGRNTIYF.

CDR3 amino acids: CASRDRQVPNNEQFF. The CDR3 nucleotides are TGTGCCAGCAGGGACAGGCAAGTCCCTAACAATGAGCAGTTCTTC. The rearrangement uses TRBV27 and TRBJ2-1, with 7 nucleotides matching TRBD1. The CDR3 spans 15 residues. Germline-derived CDR1 and CDR2 are MNHEY and SMNVEV (reference sequence). J gave up 5 bases and V 6 bases, and 10 bases lay outside the gene matches.

The rearrangement joins TRBV4-1 to TRBJ1-4; D unclear. The CDR3 is made up of 16 amino acids. The germline V gene has CDR1 MGHRA and CDR2 YSYEKL. Trimming stripped 0 bases from V and 4 bases from J, with 12 bases between. DNA for the CDR3: TGCGCCAGCAGCCAAGATTCACAGTTCCTTAATGAAAAACTGTTTTTT. Encoded protein: CASSQDSQFLNEKLFF.

The chain employs TRBV27 and TRBJ1-3; no clear D gene. V was shortened by 6 bases and J by 1 base, with 7 bases between the two germline ends. This CDR3 region has 13 residues. Germline CDR1 reads MNHEY; CDR2 reads SMNVEV (reference sequence). CDR3 protein: CASSPQSGNTIYF. The DNA of the CDR3 is TGTGCCAGCAGCCCCCAATCTGGAAACACCATATATTTT.

The V gene is TRBV12-5, the J gene TRBJ1-2; 7 bases map to TRBD1. The CDR3 has 14 amino acids. Looked up from germline, CDR1 is LGHNT and CDR2 is FRNRAP. After removal of 1 base from V and 5 bases from J, the junction contained 4 bases not matched to a gene. The CDR3 nucleotides are TGTGCTAGTGGTTTGGGGGACAGTGTTTATGGCTACACCTTC. It encodes CASGLGDSVYGYTF.

The chain combines TRBV7-9 with TRBJ2-1, with 7 bases that match TRBD2. The CDR3 has 15 residues. After removal of 2 bases from V and 7 bases from J, the junction contained 8 bases not matched to a gene. Germline V lookup: CDR1 SEHNR, CDR2 FQNEAQ (reference sequence). DNA for the CDR3: TGTGCCAGCAGCTTATTTGCGGGAGAGCGAAATGAGCAGTTCTTC. It specifies CASSLFAGERNEQFF.

The chain carries TRBV10-2 and TRBJ2-3, with 8 bases matching TRBD2. Trimming at V came to 8 bases and at J to 5 bases, leaving 9 bases not matched to a gene. The V gene's germline CDR1 is WSHSY and CDR2 SAAADI. The CDR3 is 14 residues long. The CDR3 is CASSLGLAGDTQYF. The CDR3, as DNA: TGCGCCAGCTCCCTAGGACTAGCAGGAGATACGCAGTATTTT.

The DNA for the CDR3 is TGTGCCAGTAGTACGACAGGGGCGGGCGAGCAGTACTTC. Translation gives CASSTTGAGEQYF. The chain couples TRBV19 to TRBJ2-7, with 8 bases that match TRBD1. This CDR3 has 13 residues. Germline V CDR1 and CDR2: LNHDA, SQIVND (reference sequence). With V trimmed by 4 bases and J by 6 bases, 5 bases remained unmatched.

This chain uses TRBV5-1 with TRBJ2-7; no definite D call. Germline V gives CDR1 SGHRS, CDR2 YFSETQ. V was pared by 0 bases and J by 3 bases, with 13 bases between. The CDR3 spans 15 residues. The CDR3 spells CASSLGSTSGYEQYF. The CDR3 coding sequence is TGCGCCAGCAGCTTGGGTAGTACCTCGGGCTACGAGCAGTACTTC.

V usage is TRBV11-2 and J usage is TRBJ2-3; 7 nucleotides agree with TRBD1. The CDR3 has 15 amino acids. V was pared by 2 bases and J by 6 bases, with 8 bases of the junction left unmatched. Germline V gene data show CDR1 as SGHAT and CDR2 as FQNNGV. DNA for the CDR3: TGTGCCAGCAGCTTACGGCAGGGGGTTGGTGATACGCAGTATTTT. This gives the protein CASSLRQGVGDTQYF.